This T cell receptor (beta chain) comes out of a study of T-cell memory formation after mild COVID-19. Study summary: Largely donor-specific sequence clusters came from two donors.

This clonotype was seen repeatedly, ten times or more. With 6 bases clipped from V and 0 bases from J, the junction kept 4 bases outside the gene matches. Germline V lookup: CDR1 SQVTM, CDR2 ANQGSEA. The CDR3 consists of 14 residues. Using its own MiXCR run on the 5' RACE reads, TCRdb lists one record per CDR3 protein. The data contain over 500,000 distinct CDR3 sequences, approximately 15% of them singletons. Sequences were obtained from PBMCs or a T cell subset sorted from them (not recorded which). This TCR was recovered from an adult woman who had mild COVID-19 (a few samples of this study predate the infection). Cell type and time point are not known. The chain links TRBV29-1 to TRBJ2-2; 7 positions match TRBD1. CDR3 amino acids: CSVVGQANTGELFF. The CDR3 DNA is TGCAGCGTCGTAGGACAGGCGAACACCGGGGAGCTGTTTTTT.